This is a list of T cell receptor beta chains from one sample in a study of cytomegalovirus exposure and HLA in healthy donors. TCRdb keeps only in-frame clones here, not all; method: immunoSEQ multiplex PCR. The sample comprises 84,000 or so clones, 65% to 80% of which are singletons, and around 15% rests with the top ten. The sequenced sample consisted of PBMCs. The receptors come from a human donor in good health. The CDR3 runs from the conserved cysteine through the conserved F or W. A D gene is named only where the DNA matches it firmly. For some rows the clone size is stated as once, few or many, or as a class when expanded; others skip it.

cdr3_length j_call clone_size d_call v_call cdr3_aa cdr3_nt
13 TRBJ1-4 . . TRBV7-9 CASSSIRRGRLFF TGTGCCAGCAGCTCAATTCGGAGGGGCCGACTGTTTTTT
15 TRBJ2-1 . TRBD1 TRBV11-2 CASSLVGQAYNEQFF TGTGCCAGCAGCTTAGTGGGACAGGCCTACAATGAGCAGTTCTTC
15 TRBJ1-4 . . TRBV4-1 CASSQTQGTNEKLFF TGCGCCAGCAGCCAAACCCAGGGAACTAATGAAAAACTGTTTTTT
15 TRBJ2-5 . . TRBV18 CASSPTRGGEETQYF TGTGCCAGCTCACCGACCCGGGGTGGGGAAGAGACCCAGTACTTC
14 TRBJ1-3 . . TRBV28 CASSLSVSGNTIYF TGTGCCAGCAGTTTATCAGTCTCTGGAAACACCATATATTTT
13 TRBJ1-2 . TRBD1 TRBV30 CAWTLDRGDGYTF TGTGCCTGGACCCTTGACAGGGGCGACGGCTACACCTTC
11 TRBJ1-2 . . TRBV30 CAFSPGYGYTF TGTGCGTTTTCTCCAGGCTATGGCTACACCTTC
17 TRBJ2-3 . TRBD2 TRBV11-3 CASAQRGLAGGSDTQYF TGTGCCAGCGCCCAACGGGGACTAGCGGGGGGTTCAGATACGCAGTATTTT
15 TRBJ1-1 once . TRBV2 CASRLTGSGNTEAFF TGTGCCAGCAGGCTTACAGGGTCGGGGAACACTGAAGCTTTCTTT
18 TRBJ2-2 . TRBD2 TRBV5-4 CASSPKLAGGPFTGELFF TGTGCCAGCAGCCCCAAACTAGCGGGGGGGCCCTTCACCGGGGAGCTGTTTTTT
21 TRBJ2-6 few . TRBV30 CAWSVRAGEQGGGSGANVLTF TGTGCCTGGAGTGTAAGGGCAGGGGAACAGGGTGGGGGCTCTGGGGCCAACGTCCTGACTTTC
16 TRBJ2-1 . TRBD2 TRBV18 CASSPSLAGANNEQFF TGTGCCAGCTCACCCTCACTAGCGGGGGCTAACAATGAGCAGTTCTTC
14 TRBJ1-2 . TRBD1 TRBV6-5 CASSRDRGTYGYPF TGTGCCAGCAGCCGGGACAGGGGGACCTATGGCTACCCCTTC
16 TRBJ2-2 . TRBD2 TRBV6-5 CASSYSRGGRTGELFF TGTGCCAGCAGTTACTCACGGGGGGGCCGCACCGGGGAGCTGTTTTTT
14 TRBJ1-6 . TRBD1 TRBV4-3 CASSLLTGYSPLHF TGCGCCAGCAGCCTTCTGACAGGGTACTCACCCCTCCACTTT
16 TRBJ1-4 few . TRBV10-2 CASNGGSTGFGEKLFF TGCGCCAGCAATGGGGGTAGCACAGGGTTCGGTGAAAAACTGTTTTTT
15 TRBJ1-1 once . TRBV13 CASSYGPTGAPEAFF TGTGCCAGCAGCTACGGACCTACAGGTGCCCCTGAAGCTTTCTTT
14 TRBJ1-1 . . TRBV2 CASTAGPGDTEAFF TGTGCCAGCACCGCAGGGCCGGGGGACACTGAAGCTTTCTTT
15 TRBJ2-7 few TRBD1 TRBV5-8 CASSYTGTGVYEQYF TGTGCCAGCAGCTACACCGGGACAGGGGTCTACGAGCAGTACTTC
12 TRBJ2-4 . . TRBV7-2 CASSPRRGIQYF TGTGCCAGCAGCCCTCGGAGGGGCATTCAGTACTTC
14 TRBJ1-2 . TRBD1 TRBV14 CASSQVRTGYGYTF TGTGCCAGCAGCCAAGTCCGGACAGGGTATGGCTACACCTTC
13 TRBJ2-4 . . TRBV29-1 CSAGPGEDSFQYF TGCAGCGCCGGACCGGGCGAGGACAGTTTTCAGTACTTC
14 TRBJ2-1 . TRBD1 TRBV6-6 CASRETGGYNEQFF TGTGCCAGCAGAGAGACAGGGGGCTACAATGAGCAGTTCTTC
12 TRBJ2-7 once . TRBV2 CASSRDSYEQYF TGTGCCAGCAGTCGGGACTCCTACGAGCAGTACTTC
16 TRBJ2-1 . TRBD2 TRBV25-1 CASSVHSGGAGNEQFF TGTGCCAGCAGTGTCCATAGCGGGGGGGCCGGTAATGAGCAGTTCTTC
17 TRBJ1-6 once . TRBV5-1 CASSFGRHRSYNSPLHF TGCGCCAGCAGCTTCGGCAGGCATCGCTCCTATAATTCACCCCTCCACTTT
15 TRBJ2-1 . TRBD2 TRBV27 CASSWTSGGLGEQFF TGTGCCAGCAGCTGGACTAGCGGGGGACTGGGGGAGCAGTTCTTC
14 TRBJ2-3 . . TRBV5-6 CASSSRGRTDTQYF TGTGCCAGCAGCTCCAGGGGTCGGACAGATACGCAGTATTTT
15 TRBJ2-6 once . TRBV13 CASSLTVSGANVLTF TGTGCCAGCAGCTTAACGGTCTCTGGGGCCAACGTCCTGACTTTC
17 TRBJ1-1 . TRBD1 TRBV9 CASSVATVLTGGTEAFF TGTGCCAGCAGCGTAGCCACGGTCCTAACAGGGGGCACTGAAGCTTTCTTT
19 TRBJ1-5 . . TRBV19 CASSGGQGMADSSNQPQHF TGTGCCAGTAGCGGTGGCCAAGGAATGGCAGACAGTAGCAATCAGCCCCAGCATTTT
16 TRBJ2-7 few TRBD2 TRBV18 CASSTTRGTSGGEQYF TGTGCCAGCTCTACCACGCGTGGGACTAGCGGGGGCGAGCAGTACTTC
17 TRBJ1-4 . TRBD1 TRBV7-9 CSSSFFVGQGLSGKLFF TGTTCCAGCAGCTTCTTCGTAGGACAGGGCTTATCAGGAAAACTGTTTTTT
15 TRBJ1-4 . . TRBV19 CASSSQDATNEKLFF TGTGCCAGTAGTTCACAGGACGCAACTAATGAAAAACTGTTTTTT
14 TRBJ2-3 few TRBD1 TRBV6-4 CASSETGGTDTQYF TGTGCCAGCAGTGAAACAGGGGGCACAGATACGCAGTATTTT
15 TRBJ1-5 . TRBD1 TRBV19 CASSDRGNSNQPQHF TGTGCCAGTAGTGACAGGGGAAATAGCAATCAGCCCCAGCATTTT
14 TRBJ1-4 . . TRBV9 CASSVMESNEKLFF TGTGCCAGCAGCGTTATGGAGTCTAATGAAAAACTGTTTTTT
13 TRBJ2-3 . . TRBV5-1 CASSMGVTDTQYF TGCGCCAGCAGTATGGGCGTCACAGATACGCAGTATTTT
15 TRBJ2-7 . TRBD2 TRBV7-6 CASSLSGGVTYEQYF TGTGCCAGCAGCCTTAGCGGGGGCGTAACCTACGAGCAGTACTTC
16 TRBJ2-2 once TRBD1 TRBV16 CASSAGTGANTGELFF TGTGCCAGCAGCGCCGGGACAGGGGCCAACACCGGGGAGCTGTTTTTT